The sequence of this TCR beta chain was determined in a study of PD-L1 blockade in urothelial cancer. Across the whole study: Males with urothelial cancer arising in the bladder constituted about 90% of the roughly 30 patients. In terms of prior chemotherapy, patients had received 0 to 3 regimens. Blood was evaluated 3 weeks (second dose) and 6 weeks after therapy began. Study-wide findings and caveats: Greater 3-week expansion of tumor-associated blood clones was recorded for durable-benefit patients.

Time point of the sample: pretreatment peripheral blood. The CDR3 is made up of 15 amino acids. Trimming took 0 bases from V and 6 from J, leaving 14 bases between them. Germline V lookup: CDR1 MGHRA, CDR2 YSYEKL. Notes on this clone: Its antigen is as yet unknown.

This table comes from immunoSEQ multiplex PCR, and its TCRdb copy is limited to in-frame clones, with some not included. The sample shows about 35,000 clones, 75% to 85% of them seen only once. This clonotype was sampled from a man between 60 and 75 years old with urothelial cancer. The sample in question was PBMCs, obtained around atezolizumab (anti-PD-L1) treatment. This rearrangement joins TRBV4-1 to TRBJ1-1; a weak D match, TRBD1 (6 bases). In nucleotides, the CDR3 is TGCGCCAGCAGCCAAGATGGGACCGGACAGCCTGAAGCTTTCTTT. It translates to CASSQDGTGQPEAFF.